These T cell receptor beta chains were read from a single sample in a study of cytomegalovirus exposure and HLA in healthy donors. Clones were read by immunoSEQ multiplex PCR, and TCRdb kept only the in-frame ones, dropping some. The profile covers about 150,000 clones, with 70% to 90% appearing a single time and approximately 2.5% taken by the ten largest. The source material was PBMCs. These receptor sequences come from a woman in her late teens or twenties in good health and CMV-seronegative. CDR3s include the opening cysteine and the closing phenylalanine or tryptophan. The D gene is left open where the match is weak. Clone sizes are given selectively: once, few, many, or a class where the clone is expanded.

D	V	size	J	DNA	CDR3
-	TRBV4-3	-	TRBJ2-2	TGCGCCAGCAGCCGCTTTACAGGGAACACCGGGGAGCTGTTTTTT	CASSRFTGNTGELFF
-	TRBV10-3	-	TRBJ2-7	TGTGCCATCAGTGAAGGCGGGGCTTTCTACGAGCAGTACTTC	CAISEGGAFYEQYF
-	TRBV7-2	few	TRBJ2-1	TGTGCCAGCAGCTCGTTCAATGAGCAGTTCTTC	CASSSFNEQFF
TRBD2	TRBV19	-	TRBJ2-3	TGTGCCAGTAGTATTGGGCTAGCGGGGGGAGATACGCAGTATTTT	CASSIGLAGGDTQYF
-	TRBV6-1	few	TRBJ2-5	TGTGCCAGCAGCGTAAACAGGCCTTCAGAGACCCAGTACTTC	CASSVNRPSETQYF
-	TRBV18	once	TRBJ1-3	TGTGCCAGCTCACCACCTTGGGACTTCTCTGGAAACACCATATATTTT	CASSPPWDFSGNTIYF
TRBD2	TRBV6-1	-	TRBJ2-1	TGTGCCAGCAGTCAAGGGACTAGCGGATACAATGAGCAGTTCTTC	CASSQGTSGYNEQFF
-	TRBV6-6	-	TRBJ1-2	TGTGCCAGCAGTCGCGAGTATGGCTACACCTTC	CASSREYGYTF
-	TRBV27	-	TRBJ2-2	TGTGCCAGCAGTTTAGCCCCCAGGCAGAAAGGTCCCGGGGAGCTGTTTTTT	CASSLAPRQKGPGELFF
TRBD1	TRBV5-1	-	TRBJ2-7	TGCGCCAGCAGCCGAGGGGACAGCTCCTACGAGCAGTACTTC	CASSRGDSSYEQYF
-	TRBV27	-	TRBJ2-7	TGTGCCAGCAGTTTAGGTGTGACTCCGAATACCTACGAGCAGTACTTC	CASSLGVTPNTYEQYF
TRBD2	TRBV7-8	-	TRBJ2-5	TGTGCCAGCAGTCTTAGAACTCTAGCGGGGGGTGAGACCCAGTACTTC	CASSLRTLAGGETQYF
-	TRBV4-1	-	TRBJ1-4	TGCGCCAGCAGCCAATCGGGGACTAATGAAAAACTGTTTTTT	CASSQSGTNEKLFF
TRBD1	TRBV7-9	-	TRBJ2-3	TGTGCCAGCAGCTTCGGGACAGGGGGCACAGATACGCAGTATTTT	CASSFGTGGTDTQYF
TRBD1	TRBV6-5	-	TRBJ2-5	TGTGCCAGCAATTCGGACAGGGCGTTTAAGGAGACCCAGTACTTC	CASNSDRAFKETQYF
-	TRBV5-4	-	TRBJ2-3	TGTGCCAGCAGCTGGGAGTCGGGCGAGGCAGATACGCAGTATTTT	CASSWESGEADTQYF
-	TRBV4-3	-	TRBJ2-3	TGCGCCAGCAGCTTCCGGGGCACAGATACGCAGTATTTT	CASSFRGTDTQYF
TRBD2	TRBV6-1	-	TRBJ2-3	TGTGCCAGCAGTGTGGGACTAGCGGGGGCCCTGGGAAGCACAGATACGCAGTATTTT	CASSVGLAGALGSTDTQYF
-	TRBV11-3	-	TRBJ2-7	TGTGCCAGCAGCCGCGGGACGAAGGAAGCCTACGAGCAGTACTTC	CASSRGTKEAYEQYF
TRBD1	TRBV6-6	few	TRBJ1-2	TGTGCCAGCAGTTACGAGCCTACAGGGGGTGGCTATGGCTACACCTTC	CASSYEPTGGGYGYTF
TRBD2	TRBV27	-	TRBJ2-7	TGTGCCAGCAGCACTAGCGGGGGGCCACAACGTTCCTACGAGCAGTACTTC	CASSTSGGPQRSYEQYF
TRBD1	TRBV7-2	once	TRBJ1-1	TGTGCCAGCAGCTTCGGACAGGGGTACACTGAAGCTTTCTTT	CASSFGQGYTEAFF
TRBD2	TRBV5-4	-	TRBJ2-2	TGTGCCAGCAGCTTACTAGCGGGGGGAGGTACCGGGGAGCTGTTTTTT	CASSLLAGGGTGELFF
-	TRBV30	once	TRBJ1-1	TGTGCCTGGAGGCGGCATTCGAACACTGAAGCTTTCTTT	CAWRRHSNTEAFF
TRBD2	TRBV5-8	-	TRBJ2-3	TGTGCCAGCAGCTCCAGGCGGACTAGCGGGGGCGCAGATACGCAGTATTTT	CASSSRRTSGGADTQYF
TRBD1	TRBV10-3	-	TRBJ2-7	TGTGCCGCGCGGGGGACAGGGGACGAGCAGTACTTC	CAARGTGDEQYF
-	TRBV19	-	TRBJ1-3	TGTGCCAGTAGTATACCGGGCTCTGGAAACACCATATATTTT	CASSIPGSGNTIYF
TRBD1	TRBV28	once	TRBJ1-6	TGTGCCAGCAGTCCCCTCCAGGGGGTTGGGTATAATTCACCCCTCCACTTT	CASSPLQGVGYNSPLHF
-	TRBV4-2	-	TRBJ1-5	TGTGCCAGCAGCCAAGAGGGGGCGAGCAATCAGCCCCAGCATTTT	CASSQEGASNQPQHF